This T cell receptor (beta chain) is from a study of cytomegalovirus exposure and HLA in healthy donors. Trimming stripped 4 bases from V and 5 bases from J, with 13 bases between. Germline lookup yields CDR1 MNHNS and CDR2 SASEGT. CDR3 length equals 14 residues. With 60 Vbeta and 13 Jbeta primers, the PCR was carried out. Repertoires were generated with immunoSEQ multiplex PCR, while TCRdb's copy carries only in-frame clones and drops some. This table has around 160,000 clones, 79% appearing once. V gene TRBV6-1 combines with J gene TRBJ2-3; maybe TRBD2 (6 bases). This TCR was recovered from a woman aged 35 to 49 in good health and CMV-seropositive. Source material: PBMCs. The CDR3 sequence is CASSVGDSGDTQYF. The CDR3 coding sequence is TGTGCCAGCAGTGTTGGGGACTCCGGAGATACGCAGTATTTT.